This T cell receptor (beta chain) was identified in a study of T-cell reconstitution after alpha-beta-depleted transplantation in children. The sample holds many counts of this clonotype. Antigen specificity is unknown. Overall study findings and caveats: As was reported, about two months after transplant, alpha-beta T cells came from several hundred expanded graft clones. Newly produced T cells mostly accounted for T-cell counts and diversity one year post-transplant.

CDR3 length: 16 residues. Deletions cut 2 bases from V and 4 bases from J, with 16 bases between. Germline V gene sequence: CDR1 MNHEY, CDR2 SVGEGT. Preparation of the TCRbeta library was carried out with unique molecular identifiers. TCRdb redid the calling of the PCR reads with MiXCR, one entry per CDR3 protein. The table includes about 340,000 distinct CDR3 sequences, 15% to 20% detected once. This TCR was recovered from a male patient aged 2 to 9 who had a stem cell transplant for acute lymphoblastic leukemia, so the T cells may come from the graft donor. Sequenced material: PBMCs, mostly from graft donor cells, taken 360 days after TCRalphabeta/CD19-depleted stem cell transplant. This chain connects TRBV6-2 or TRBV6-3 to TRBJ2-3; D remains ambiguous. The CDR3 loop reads CASSYPARVQADTQYF. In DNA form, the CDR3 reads TGTGCCAGCAGTTACCCCGCGCGCGTGCAAGCAGATACGCAGTATTTT.